This TCR beta chain derives from a study of post-analysis software for immune sequencing data. V lost 3 bases, J lost 3 bases, and 18 bases lay in between. The germline V gene encodes CDR1 LNHNV and CDR2 YYDKDF (reference sequence). The CDR3 has 16 amino acids. As concerns this clonotype: The antigen remains unidentified.

Study outcomes and limitations: The study found TRBV5-6, TRBV5-1 and TRBV20-1 among five or six TRBV segments more frequent in patients than controls.

Each TCR beta cDNA library carried unique molecular identifiers. T cells numbering roughly 0.9 to 10 million yielded cDNA molecules that totaled roughly 500,000. From the PCR reads, TCRdb called clonotypes with MiXCR, one entry per CDR3 protein. Of hundreds of thousands of distinct CDR3 sequences in the sample, 53% were seen once. Sequenced: blood. The chain uses TRBV15 and TRBJ2-7, with D possibly TRBD2 on 6 matching bases. The source of this sequence is a girl aged 5-17 years with multiple sclerosis. The CDR3 is CATSRGRDWTFYEQYF. Written as DNA, the CDR3 is TGTGCCACCAGCAGGGGCCGGGACTGGACCTTCTACGAGCAGTACTTC.